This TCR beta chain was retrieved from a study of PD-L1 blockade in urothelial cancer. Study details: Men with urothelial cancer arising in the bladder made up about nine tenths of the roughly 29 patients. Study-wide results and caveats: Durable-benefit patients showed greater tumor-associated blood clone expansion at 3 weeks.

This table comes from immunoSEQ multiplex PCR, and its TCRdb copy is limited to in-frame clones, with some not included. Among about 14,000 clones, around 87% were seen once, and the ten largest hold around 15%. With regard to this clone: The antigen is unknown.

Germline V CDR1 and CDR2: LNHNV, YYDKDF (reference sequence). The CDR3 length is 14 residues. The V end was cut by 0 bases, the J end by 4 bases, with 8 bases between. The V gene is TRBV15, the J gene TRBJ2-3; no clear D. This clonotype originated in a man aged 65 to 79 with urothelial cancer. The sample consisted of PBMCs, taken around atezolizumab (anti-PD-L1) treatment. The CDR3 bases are TGTGCCACCAGCAGAGATAGCCTCGCAGATACGCAGTATTTT. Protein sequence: CATSRDSLADTQYF.